Listed below are T cell receptor beta chains from one sample, sequenced in a study of CD8 T cells in Susac syndrome. TCRdb reprocessed the immunoSEQ multiplex PCR reads with MiXCR, giving one entry per CDR3 protein. This sample yields 140,000 to 150,000 distinct CDR3 sequences, of which roughly 95% are seen a single time; around 0.12% belongs to the top ten. Sequencing was carried out using CD4+ T cells from PBMCs. The receptors shown here come from a human donor with multiple sclerosis. Both conserved end residues are part of each CDR3. D genes are given only for firm matches.

d_call	v_call	j_call	cdr3_nt	cdr3_aa
TRBD1	TRBV2	TRBJ1-5	TGTGCCAGCAGCCGGGACAGGGGATTTGAGCCCCAGCATTTT	CASSRDRGFEPQHF
TRBD1	TRBV28	TRBJ2-2	TGTGCCACCCGATCAGGGGGCCCCGGGGAGCTGTTTTTT	CATRSGGPGELFF
TRBD2	TRBV27	TRBJ2-7	TGTGCCAGCAGCGGGACTAGGAACCACGAGCAGTACTTC	CASSGTRNHEQYF
NA	TRBV19	TRBJ2-7	TGTGCCAGTAGTAGCCCCCACCGCGGAACCTACGAGCAGTACTTC	CASSSPHRGTYEQYF
NA	TRBV20-1	TRBJ2-7	TGCAGTGCATTACGCGGACAGTCAGCTTTGTGGGAGCAGTACTTC	CSALRGQSALWEQYF
NA	TRBV13	TRBJ1-6	TGTGCCAGCAGCGCCGGGGGGATCGGGGATTCACCCCTCCACTTT	CASSAGGIGDSPLHF
TRBD2	TRBV7-2	TRBJ2-5	TGTGCCAGCAGCTTAGCGACTAGCGGTCATTCCCAGTACTTC	CASSLATSGHSQYF
NA	TRBV28	TRBJ2-7	TGTGCCAGCGCCAACCTAGCAAGGTACGAGCAGTACTTC	CASANLARYEQYF
NA	TRBV3-1	TRBJ2-2	TGTGCCAGCAGCCAAGGCGCAGCTCGCATATCCACCGGGGAGCTGTTTTTT	CASSQGAARISTGELFF
TRBD2	TRBV11-2	TRBJ2-5	TGTGCCAGCAGCTTATTCGCCCCTGAGCGGGGGACGCTTAAAGAGACCCAGTACTTC	CASSLFAPERGTLKETQYF